The T cell receptor beta chain under discussion was sequenced for a study of blood T cell repertoires in COVID-19. Study-wide context: Acute and convalescent COVID-19 samples came from the United States, Italy and Spain.

Either two negative PCRs, clearance, or symptom resolution qualified Cohort 3 donors as recovered. In the authors' methods: Estimates of nucleated cell counts were drawn from the amplification of reference gene primers. Sequencing used immunoSEQ multiplex PCR; TCRdb keeps in-frame clones, though not all of them. V, J and clone size were drawn from that table, and D and trimming were deduced from the DNA. Of around 100,000 clones detected, 80% to 90% appear once; the ten largest clones hold 2% to 3%. Material: PBMCs or T cells enriched from blood (not recorded which). The TCR comes from a woman in her forties or fifties who had recovered from COVID-19.

The DNA of the CDR3 is TGTGCCAGCAGCTGGGGACAGGGGGCAAACTATGGCTACACCTTC. This gives the protein CASSWGQGANYGYTF. The chain is built from TRBV5-5 and TRBJ1-2; 12 nucleotides match TRBD1. The CDR3 runs to 15 residues. Looked up from germline, CDR1 is SGHKS and CDR2 is YYEKEE (reference sequence). V shed 3 bases, J shed 2 bases, and the junction held 2 bases outside the gene matches.